A single sample gave rise to the 5 T cell receptor beta chains below, sequenced in a study of PD-1 blockade in classical Hodgkin lymphoma. This sample's time point: cycle 4 day 1 (C4D1), after less than seven weeks of nivolumab. Relapses following autologous stem cell transplantation were seen in all patients, with brentuximab vedotin exposure varying. This table comes from immunoSEQ multiplex PCR, and its TCRdb copy is limited to in-frame clones, with some not included. The sample consists of 80,000 to 95,000 clones, 83% of them appearing once. The sequences come from peripheral blood mononuclear cells (PBMCs), collected before the fourth cycle of nivolumab. The receptors here all came from a human donor with classical Hodgkin lymphoma.

The chain combines TRBV9 with TRBJ2-3, with unresolved D. V was shortened by 4 bases and J by 3 bases, with 6 bases between the two germline ends. There are 12 residues in the CDR3. Germline V CDR1 and CDR2: SGDLS, YYNGEE. The CDR3 DNA is TGTGCCAGCAGCCAAGGGACAGATACGCAGTATTTT. Translated: CASSQGTDTQYF.

The J gene is TRBJ1-1, the V gene TRBV10-2, with D possibly being TRBD1 (6 bases). V gave up 2 bases and J gave up 1 base, with 11 bases separating them. This CDR3 has 15 amino acids. The germline V gene encodes CDR1 WSHSY and CDR2 SAAADI. CDR3 bases: TGCGCCAGCAGTGAGGTAGGGGGTAAGAACACTGAAGCTTTCTTT. Protein product: CASSEVGGKNTEAFF.

The chain recombines TRBV27 with TRBJ2-2; D is unclear. V lost 0 bases and J 5 bases, leaving 4 bases between the germline ends. The CDR3 runs 13 residues. Germline V CDR1 and CDR2: MNHEY, SMNVEV (reference sequence). The CDR3 is CASSLSWTGELFF. The CDR3 nucleotides read TGTGCCAGCAGTTTATCGTGGACCGGGGAGCTGTTTTTT.

V and J are TRBV27 and TRBJ2-1, with 11 bases lining up with TRBD2. This CDR3 spans 15 amino acids. V lost 3 bases, J lost 5 bases, and 3 bases stayed unmatched. From germline, CDR1 is MNHEY and CDR2 SMNVEV (reference sequence). CDR3 DNA: TGTGCCAGCAGTTTTGGGACTAGCGGAAACAATGAGCAGTTCTTC. Translation: CASSFGTSGNNEQFF.

This clone was seen a few times. The rearrangement joins TRBV19 to TRBJ2-1; tentative D call: TRBD2 (6 bases). The CDR3 sequence is 14 residues long. Trimming took off 6 bases at V and 10 bases at J, with 19 bases between the two ends. The V gene's germline CDR1 is LNHDA and CDR2 SQIVND (reference sequence). This CDR3 is CASSIRELKWEQFF. CDR3 sequence (DNA): TGTGCCAGTAGCATCCGGGAGCTCAAGTGGGAGCAGTTCTTC.